The clone carrying this TCR beta chain was recorded a few times. Its antigen is not known. The sample originates from a study of human T cells and chemical hapten exposure. The study's findings and limits: PT1 expanded TCR counts and patch test score correlated positively.

In the library, unique molecular identifiers were attached to individual cDNA molecules. TCRdb called the RACE reads again in MiXCR, with one record for every CDR3 protein. The sample shows some 88,000 distinct CDR3 sequences, approximately 11% of them seen only once. The time point: patch test 2, 6 weeks after DPC sensitization. Regarding treatment: therapeutic diphenylcyclopropenone sensitization with weekly scalp DPC. The CDR3 runs to 17 residues. V lost 2 bases and J 4 bases, leaving 20 bases between the germline ends. CDR1 and CDR2 (germline): MGHDK, SYGVNS. J is TRBJ2-5 and V is TRBV25-1; tentatively, D is TRBD2 (5 bases). Sequencing used whole blood, obtained in connection with sensitization to the hapten diphenylcyclopropenone (DPC). This TCR derives from a man aged 35-49 years with alopecia areata. Some clones in this sample may be carry-over from other donors' samples. The CDR3, as DNA: TGTGCCAGCAGTGAAGGGGTAGGAGCCCTTGGGAGAGAGACCCAGTACTTC. Amino acid sequence: CASSEGVGALGRETQYF.